The 26 T cell receptor beta chains below all came from one sample that was sequenced in a study. Each CDR3 protein is one row after TCRdb ran MiXCR on the RT-PCR reads. The data contain about 700,000 distinct CDR3 sequences, 14% of them singletons. Sequencing was carried out using memory CD4+ T cells from blood. These receptors all come from a female donor in good health, serving as a healthy control.

This clonotype has a handful of counts. The chain uses TRBV7-2 and TRBJ2-1; D unresolved. Germline V lookup: CDR1 SGHTA, CDR2 FQGNSA. This CDR3 has 15 residues. The V end lost 0 bases, the J end lost 6 bases, and 12 bases lay between the germline ends. CDR3 sequence reads: CASSLALGQFNEQFF. The CDR3 region has the DNA TGTGCCAGCAGCTTAGCGCTGGGTCAGTTCAATGAGCAGTTCTTC.

This clonotype was picked up many times. The chain has TRBV20-1 and TRBJ2-1; a possible D gene is TRBD1 (6 bases). V lost 4 bases and J lost 8, with 18 bases in between. Germline-derived CDR1 and CDR2 are DFQATT and SNEGSKA (reference sequence). The CDR3 is made up of 14 amino acids. CDR3 bases: TGCAGTGCTACGACAGGAACCTATTATGATGAGCAGTTCTTC. Its protein product is CSATTGTYYDEQFF.

This clonotype has more than one count but fewer than ten. V usage is TRBV20-1 and J usage is TRBJ1-5, with TRBD1 matching over 7 bases. Germline lookup yields CDR1 DFQATT and CDR2 SNEGSKA (reference sequence). This CDR3 is 14 amino acids long. V dropped 3 bases and J dropped 7; count of bases not matched to a gene: 9. CDR3 bases: TGCAGTGCTAGGCCAGGGGGAGCGGGCCAGCCCCAGCATTTT. As protein: CSARPGGAGQPQHF.

This clonotype was counted a single time. The rearrangement links TRBV5-1 to TRBJ2-3, with D perhaps given as TRBD1 or TRBD2 (6 bases each). Deletions cut 7 bases from V and 4 bases from J, with 13 bases between. CDR3 length equals 13 residues. The germline CDR1 and CDR2 sequences are SGHRS and YFSETQ. CDR3 sequence reads: CASALGGADTQYF. The CDR3 DNA reads TGCGCCAGCGCTCTCGGGGGCGCAGATACGCAGTATTTT. The variable domain in full, completed from reference TRBV5-1 and TRBJ2-3, reads KAGVTQTPRYLIKTRGQQVTLSCSPISGHRSVSWYQQTPGQGLQFLFEYFSETQRNKGNFPGRFSGRQFSNSRSEMNVSTLELGDSALYLCASALGGADTQYFGPGTRLTVL.

This clonotype occurred a few times. The chain uses TRBV5-1 and TRBJ2-2, with TRBD2 identical over 7 bases. Germline V gives CDR1 SGHRS, CDR2 YFSETQ. This CDR3 contains 18 residues. The V gene end was trimmed by 2 bases and the J gene end by 3 bases; junction bases not matched to a gene: 13. The CDR3 loop is CASSFQPGGTDYTGELFF. The CDR3, as DNA: TGCGCCAGCAGCTTCCAACCCGGGGGGACGGATTACACCGGGGAGCTGTTTTTT.

V and J are TRBV20-1 and TRBJ2-7; perhaps D is TRBD1 or TRBD2 (5 bases each). V dropped 5 bases and J dropped 3 bases, with 17 bases sitting between them. The CDR3 is 14 residues long. CDR1 and CDR2 (germline): DFQATT, SNEGSKA (reference sequence). CDR3 nucleotides: TGCAGTGCTCCGGACACGGGAACTGACTACGAGCAGTACTTC. Translated: CSAPDTGTDYEQYF.

This clonotype was seen more than once but under ten times. The chain joins TRBV9 to TRBJ2-3; no definite D call. The CDR3 has 14 residues. V lost 2 bases and J lost 0, with 7 bases in between. Germline V CDR1 and CDR2: SGDLS, YYNGEE. CDR3 DNA sequence: TGTGCCAGCAGCGTCTCATCTAGCACAGATACGCAGTATTTT. Its protein product is CASSVSSSTDTQYF.

This clonotype was picked up a small number of times. The chain employs TRBV28 and TRBJ1-1, with D possibly matching TRBD1 (6 bases). Trimming stripped 8 bases from V and 1 base from J, with 14 bases between. CDR1 and CDR2 from the germline V gene are MDHEN and SYDVKM. The CDR3 spans 14 residues. The CDR3 reads CASSAWTANTEAFF. In DNA form, the CDR3 reads TGTGCCAGCTCAGCCTGGACAGCGAACACTGAAGCTTTCTTT.

V gene TRBV3-1 combines with J gene TRBJ1-6, with TRBD1 identical over 7 bases. With V trimmed by 1 base and J by 8 bases, 5 bases remained unmatched. The CDR3 runs to 15 residues. The V gene's germline CDR1 is LGHDT and CDR2 YNNKEL (reference sequence). Written as DNA, the CDR3 is TGTGCCAGCAGCCAAGGGGCGCAGGGGGATTCACCCCTCCACTTT. Translation gives CASSQGAQGDSPLHF.

The chain is built from TRBV20-1 and TRBJ1-2; the match to TRBD1 covers 9 bases. The CDR3 spans 14 residues. Germline-derived CDR1 and CDR2 are DFQATT and SNEGSKA (reference sequence). V trimming: 4 bases; J trimming: 8 bases; junction bases outside the gene matches: 11. The CDR3 region is CSAKEGTGLYGYTF. The CDR3 DNA is TGCAGTGCTAAAGAAGGGACAGGGTTATACGGCTACACCTTC.

The chain is built from TRBV18 and TRBJ1-2; 7 nucleotides line up with TRBD1. V shed 6 bases and J 6 bases; nucleotides not matched to a gene: 13. The CDR3 extends over 15 amino acids. Germline loops: CDR1 KGHSH, CDR2 LQKENI. CDR3 in amino acids: CASSSPTGTMDGYTF. The CDR3 DNA reads TGTGCCAGCTCCTCCCCGACAGGGACAATGGATGGCTACACCTTC.

The genes are TRBV20-1 and TRBJ2-2; 11 bases are shared with TRBD2. The CDR3 length is 16 residues. Trimming removed 6 bases from V and 1 base from J; junction bases left unmatched: 7. CDR1 and CDR2 from the germline V gene are DFQATT and SNEGSKA (reference sequence). For the CDR3, the DNA is TGCAGTGCAAGGCTAGCGGGGGGCAGGAACACCGGGGAGCTGTTTTTT. Amino acid sequence: CSARLAGGRNTGELFF.

This clonotype was counted ten times or more. As DNA, the CDR3 is TGTGCCACCAGCAGAGATCCCCTAGCGGGGACGTACCAAGAGACCCAGTACTTC. As protein: CATSRDPLAGTYQETQYF. The chain employs TRBV15 and TRBJ2-5; 9 bases align to TRBD2. The CDR3 covers 18 residues. CDR1 LNHNV and CDR2 YYDKDF come from the germline V gene (reference sequence). Trimming at V came to 0 bases and at J to 0 bases, leaving 8 bases not matched to a gene.

This clonotype was seen repeatedly, ten times or more. The gene calls are TRBV2 and TRBJ2-5; 7 positions match TRBD1. In germline, CDR1 is SNHLY, CDR2 FYNNEI. V gave up 5 bases and J gave up 5 bases; unmatched junction bases: 8. The CDR3 runs to 14 residues. The CDR3 region is CASSQQGLGETQYF. The CDR3 DNA reads as TGTGCCAGCAGTCAACAGGGGTTAGGGGAGACCCAGTACTTC.

A few counts support this clonotype. The chain has TRBV12-3 or TRBV12-4 and TRBJ2-7; TRBD1 is a possible D gene (5 bases). The CDR3 is 15 residues long. The V gene lost 2 bases and the J gene lost 9 bases, with 20 bases spanning the gap. CDR3 loop: CASSLQGTLGSGQYF. CDR3 coding DNA: TGTGCCAGCAGTTTACAGGGCACGCTCGGTTCAGGGCAGTACTTC.

V is TRBV7-2 and J is TRBJ2-1; TRBD2 aligns across 15 bases. This CDR3 region has 17 residues. J was trimmed by 7 bases and V by 4 bases; bases with no gene match: 8. From germline, CDR1 is SGHTA and CDR2 FQGNSA. Written as DNA, the CDR3 is TGTGCCAGCAGCTACAGTCGGGGACTAGCGGGAGGTAATGAGCAGTTCTTC. Encoded protein: CASSYSRGLAGGNEQFF.

This clonotype has at least ten counts. The rearrangement uses TRBV20-1 and TRBJ1-2, with D possibly TRBD1 on 6 matching bases. The CDR3 is made up of 11 amino acids. Germline V gives CDR1 DFQATT, CDR2 SNEGSKA (reference sequence). The chain's CDR3 is CSQGGTYGYTF. The CDR3 nucleotides are TGCAGCCAAGGGGGGACCTATGGCTACACCTTC.

The V gene is TRBV27, the J gene TRBJ1-2; maybe TRBD1 (5 bases). With 3 bases removed from V and 8 bases from J, the gap between germline ends came to 13 bases. This CDR3 has 13 amino acids. The germline gives CDR1 MNHEY, CDR2 SMNVEV (reference sequence). CDR3 DNA: TGTGCCAGCAGTTTGTGGGACGGAGAGGGCTACACCTTC. Translating it yields CASSLWDGEGYTF.

The chain couples TRBV27 to TRBJ2-3; TRBD2 is a possible D gene (5 bases). Trimming stripped 5 bases from V and 3 bases from J, with 21 bases between. This CDR3 is built from 17 residues. Per the germline V gene, CDR1 is MNHEY and CDR2 is SMNVEV (reference sequence). CDR3: CASSGSSWLIATDTQYF. The CDR3 region has the DNA TGTGCCAGCAGTGGGAGTAGTTGGCTAATCGCGACAGATACGCAGTATTTT.

This sequence joins TRBV12-3 or TRBV12-4 and TRBJ2-7; D tentatively reads TRBD1 or TRBD2 (5 bases each). The CDR3 is 15 residues long. V gave up 7 bases and J gave up 5 bases, with 21 bases separating them. In nucleotides, the CDR3 is TGTGCCAGCACGCCCGGGACCCTTCGGCTTGACGAGCAGTACTTC. Translating gives CASTPGTLRLDEQYF.

This clonotype has more than one count but fewer than ten. Given a much more abundant clone one base away, this may be a read error. This sequence joins TRBV7-9 and TRBJ1-1; D is unclear. Germline V CDR1 and CDR2: SEHNR, FQNEAQ (reference sequence). V dropped 5 bases and J dropped 1 base, with 5 bases sitting between them. The CDR3 spans 12 residues. Here the CDR3 DNA reads TGTGCCAGCAGCGTAAAGAACACTGAAGCTTTCTTT. It codes for CASSVKNTEAFF.

The genes are TRBV5-1 and TRBJ2-4; D is unresolved. V dropped 4 bases and J dropped 5 bases, with 16 bases sitting between them. CDR3 length: 15 residues. Germline values: CDR1 SGHRS, CDR2 YFSETQ. CDR3 coding DNA: TGCGCCAGCAGCGCGAACGCCCACCCCCAAAACATTCAGTACTTC. Its protein product is CASSANAHPQNIQYF.

This clonotype was counted only a few times. The chain employs TRBV18 and TRBJ2-7, with 7 bases aligning to TRBD2. Per germline, CDR1 KGHSH and CDR2 LQKENI. The ends lost 3 bases at V and 1 base at J; junction bases unmatched: 6. The CDR3 covers 15 residues. The CDR3 protein is CASSPGGSLSYEQYF. The CDR3 region has the DNA TGTGCCAGCTCACCGGGAGGGTCCCTATCCTACGAGCAGTACTTC.

The chain employs TRBV27 and TRBJ1-1; D uncertain. Germline CDR1 is MNHEY and CDR2 is SMNVEV (reference sequence). The CDR3 length is 9 residues. Trimming cost V 6 bases and J 8 bases, with 4 bases left between them. CDR3: CASRAEAFF. The CDR3 nucleotides read TGTGCCAGCAGGGCCGAAGCTTTCTTT.

This chain uses TRBV4-3 with TRBJ2-2; no firm D call. V was cut by 0 bases and J by 7 bases, with 15 bases left in between. Germline V CDR1 and CDR2: LGHNA, YSLEER. The CDR3 runs 16 residues. CDR3 bases: TGCGCCAGCAGCCAAGATCTCGGACGGATGAGCGGGGAGCTGTTTTTT. Translating it yields CASSQDLGRMSGELFF.

The table lists this clonotype with a few counts. This chain links TRBV5-1 with TRBJ2-5; 7 nucleotides line up with TRBD1. V gave up 3 bases and J gave up 4 bases; unmatched junction bases: 6. Germline V gives CDR1 SGHRS, CDR2 YFSETQ. The CDR3 runs to 14 residues. The CDR3 coding sequence is TGCGCCAGCAGCTCCACTCGACAGGGAGAGACCCAGTACTTC. Translation: CASSSTRQGETQYF. The variable domain in full, completed from reference TRBV5-1 and TRBJ2-5, reads KAGVTQTPRYLIKTRGQQVTLSCSPISGHRSVSWYQQTPGQGLQFLFEYFSETQRNKGNFPGRFSGRQFSNSRSEMNVSTLELGDSALYLCASSSTRQGETQYFGPGTRLLVL.